This T cell receptor beta chain was profiled in a study of blood T cell repertoires in COVID-19. Study details: The study drew acute and convalescent COVID-19 samples from the United States, Italy and Spain. In each case, the material was cDNA or gDNA derived from T cells, B-cell-depleted T cells, or PBMCs.

The V and J ends lost 2 bases and 4 bases, in that order; junction bases with no gene match: 8. This CDR3 spans 15 amino acids. The germline V gene has CDR1 SGDLS and CDR2 YYNGEE. In the original analysis: Counts of nucleated cells, estimated from reference gene primer amplification, were obtained. The assay was immunoSEQ multiplex PCR, and TCRdb's table has in-frame clones only and misses some. That table gives V, J and clone size, and the DNA gave D and trimming. Altogether about 230,000 clones are present, around 83% being singletons, with the ten largest covering roughly 7.4%. Sequenced sample: peripheral blood. This rearrangement joins TRBV9 to TRBJ1-1; TRBD1 matches 7 bases. This clonotype was obtained from a woman between 50 and 59 years old with acute or convalescent COVID-19. Here the CDR3 DNA reads TGTGCCAGCAGCGTCTCGACAGGGCAGGGCACTGAAGCTTTCTTT. Translated: CASSVSTGQGTEAFF.